This T cell receptor (beta chain) appears in the sequencing data of a study of T-cell reconstitution after alpha-beta-depleted transplantation in children. Unique molecular identifiers tagged the TCRbeta library. TCRdb analysed the PCR reads with MiXCR anew, one entry per CDR3 protein. The sample includes 900,000 or so distinct CDR3 sequences, about 15% of them seen just once. This clonotype was picked up a small number of times. Its target is not known. CDR1 is MNHEY and CDR2 is SMNVEV in the germline V gene (reference sequence). The CDR3 has 15 residues. Deletions cut 2 bases from V and 2 bases from J, with 10 bases between. Broader study findings: Reportedly, alpha-beta T cells present about two months post-transplant originated from several hundred expanded clones of graft origin.

The receptor's source is a male patient aged 10 to 17 who had a stem cell transplant for acute lymphoblastic leukemia, so the T cells may come from the graft donor. The V call is TRBV27, the J call TRBJ1-5; weak D call: TRBD1 (6 bases). The specimen was PBMCs, mostly from graft donor cells, collected 360 days after TCRalphabeta/CD19-depleted stem cell transplant. CDR3 amino acids: CASSLVRGGNQPQHF. The CDR3 DNA follows: TGTGCCAGCAGTTTAGTGAGGGGGGGCAATCAGCCCCAGCATTTT.